Reported below is one TCR beta chain. CDR3 length: 15 residues. V shed 7 bases and J shed 6 bases, with 23 bases lying between them. CDR1 is SQVTM, CDR2 ANQGSEA, per germline. The sample is drawn from a study of blood T cell repertoires in COVID-19. Background on the study: The United States, Italy and Spain were the sources of the acute and convalescent COVID-19 samples. T cells, B-cell-depleted T cells, or PBMCs supplied cDNA or gDNA.

Per the original data handling: Cell counts per sample came from amplifying reference gene primers. The repertoire was sequenced with immunoSEQ multiplex PCR; TCRdb's copy has only in-frame clones and lacks some. V and J calls and clone size are given by that table; D and trimming were obtained from the DNA. The repertoire includes about 74,000 clones, just under 85% of them detected once, and over 35% sits in the top ten. The specimen was peripheral blood. V gene TRBV29-1 combines with J gene TRBJ2-3; D is perhaps TRBD2 (6 bases). The sequence derives from a man aged 65 to 85 with acute or convalescent COVID-19. The CDR3 region is CSANSGTPKGDTQYF. The CDR3 region has the DNA TGCAGCGCCAATTCCGGGACTCCAAAAGGGGATACGCAGTATTTT.